The T cell receptor (beta chain) described here comes from a study of blood T cell repertoires in COVID-19. Whole-study context: Sample material is recorded as cDNA or gDNA derived from T cells, B-cell-depleted T cells, or PBMCs.

Original handling: Reference gene primer amplification in the assay estimated nucleated cell counts. Method: immunoSEQ multiplex PCR; TCRdb's copy keeps in-frame clones and lacks some. For V, J and clone size, that table is used; D and trimming come from the DNA. The sample yields approximately 36,000 clones, 90% seen once. This CDR3 contains 16 residues. Germline-derived CDR1 and CDR2 are MNHEY and SVGEGT. Trimming removed 0 bases from V and 8 bases from J; junction bases left unmatched: 10. The chain is built from TRBV6-2 or TRBV6-3 and TRBJ2-1; 7 bases are shared with TRBD2. Sequencing input: peripheral blood. This sequence was found in a man aged 60-69 years with active or convalescent COVID-19. CDR3 protein: CASSYSMGGGIDEQFF. Written as DNA, the CDR3 is TGTGCCAGCAGTTACTCGATGGGGGGAGGGATCGATGAGCAGTTCTTC.